Each of the 27 T cell receptor beta chains below was sequenced from the same sample in a study of shared clonotypes between healthy human individuals. Naive-designated CD8 cells lacked CD45RO, were positively enriched for CCR7, and omitted terminally differentiated effector memory CD45RA+ cells. Assay used: immunoSEQ multiplex PCR; TCRdb lists only in-frame clones, some missing. The sample records approximately 600,000 clones, about 95% being singletons. The sequenced sample was naive CD8+ T cells sorted from blood. The source is a woman in her thirties in good health.

The chain uses TRBV7-9 and TRBJ2-2, with D maybe TRBD1 (5 bases). V was shortened by 4 bases and J by 6 bases, with 9 bases between the two germline ends. CDR3 length: 13 residues. The germline gives CDR1 SEHNR, CDR2 FQNEAQ (reference sequence). CDR3 bases: TGTGCCAGCAGCTCGACAGATGCCGGGGAGCTGTTTTTT. Translation gives CASSSTDAGELFF.

V is TRBV7-8 and J is TRBJ2-7; 10 bases align to TRBD2. Germline CDR1 is SGHVS and CDR2 is FQNEAQ. J was trimmed by 6 bases and V by 1 base; bases with no gene match: 3. This CDR3 contains 14 residues. The CDR3 sequence: CASSLVPSGSEQYF. Here the CDR3 DNA reads TGTGCCAGCAGCTTAGTGCCTAGCGGGAGCGAGCAGTACTTC.

In regard to this clone: This specimen includes other DNA sequences encoding the same CDR3. The chain is built from TRBV7-9 and TRBJ2-7; no definite D call. The CDR3 loop spans 13 amino acids. CDR1 is SEHNR, CDR2 FQNEAQ, per germline (reference sequence). The ends were cut back, 2 bases at V and 0 bases at J, with 5 bases in the middle. The CDR3 reads CASSLSSSYEQYF. The CDR3 coding sequence is TGTGCCAGCAGCTTATCCTCCTCCTACGAGCAGTACTTC.

A note on this clone: This specimen includes other DNA sequences encoding the same CDR3. This chain uses TRBV30 with TRBJ1-1, with TRBD1 as a possible D gene (5 bases). V was pared by 0 bases and J by 1 base, with 12 bases between. The CDR3 consists of 15 residues. The germline V gene has CDR1 GTSNPN and CDR2 SVGIG (reference sequence). CDR3 residues: CAWSVRGGRNTEAFF. The CDR3, as DNA: TGTGCCTGGAGTGTAAGGGGCGGGCGGAACACTGAAGCTTTCTTT. Supplemented by reference TRBV30 and TRBJ1-1, the full variable domain reads SQTIHQWPATLVQPVGSPLSLECTVEGTSNPNLYWYRQAAGRGLQLLFYSVGIGQISSEVPQNLSASRPQDRQFILSSKKLLLSDSGFYLCAWSVRGGRNTEAFFGQGTRLTVV.

V is TRBV9 and J is TRBJ2-3; D gene ambiguous. The V gene's germline CDR1 is SGDLS and CDR2 YYNGEE. The CDR3 sequence is 12 residues long. V lost 1 base, J lost 6 bases, and 6 bases lay in between. CDR3 amino acids: CASSVSGDTQYF. The DNA for the CDR3 is TGTGCCAGCAGCGTATCAGGTGATACGCAGTATTTT.

The chain has TRBV5-6 and TRBJ2-7; 8 bases are a match to TRBD2. This CDR3 spans 16 amino acids. V trimming: 3 bases; J trimming: 8 bases; junction bases outside the gene matches: 16. Germline assignment: CDR1 SGHDT and CDR2 YYEEEE. The CDR3 DNA follows: TGTGCCAGCAGCTATCAACCGGGACTAGGTTTTCAACAGCAGTACTTC. This encodes CASSYQPGLGFQQQYF. Combining the CDR3 with reference TRBV5-6 and TRBJ2-7 gives the whole variable domain DAGVTQSPTHLIKTRGQQVTLRCSPKSGHDTVSWYQQALGQGPQFIFQYYEEEERQRGNFPDRFSGHQFPNYSSELNVNALLLGDSALYLCASSYQPGLGFQQQYFGPGTRLTVT.

The CDR3 DNA reads as TGTGCCAGCAGTTTACTTCCAGGGGCGGGGTACAATGAGCAGTTCTTC. This gives the protein CASSLLPGAGYNEQFF. V usage is TRBV27 and J usage is TRBJ2-1; D may match TRBD1 or TRBD2 (6 bases each). The CDR3 spans 16 residues. CDR1 is MNHEY, CDR2 SMNVEV, per germline (reference sequence). Trimming removed 2 bases from V and 4 bases from J, with 15 bases in between.

V and J are TRBV6-1 and TRBJ2-7; D possibly corresponds to TRBD2 (7 bases). V lost 3 bases and J lost 2, with 11 bases in between. The CDR3 is 14 amino acids. The germline V gene encodes CDR1 MNHNS and CDR2 SASEGT. The CDR3 protein is CASSEVGGAYEQYF. The CDR3 region has the DNA TGTGCCAGCAGTGAGGTAGGGGGGGCCTACGAGCAGTACTTC.

This clone was counted a single time. The J gene is TRBJ1-1, the V gene TRBV19, with 7 bases fitting TRBD1. The CDR3 contains 15 residues. Trimming cost V 2 bases and J 4 bases; bases outside gene matches: 7. CDR1 is LNHDA, CDR2 SQIVND, per germline (reference sequence). The chain's CDR3 is CASSILETGSTEAFF. The CDR3 nucleotides are TGTGCCAGTAGTATATTAGAGACAGGGAGCACTGAAGCTTTCTTT.

The rearrangement links TRBV11-2 to TRBJ2-7, with D unresolved. The CDR3 contains 14 residues. Germline CDR1 and CDR2: SGHAT and FQNNGV. V lost 1 base and J lost 0, with 7 bases in between. The chain's CDR3 is CASSLGRISYEQYF. CDR3 DNA: TGTGCCAGCAGCTTAGGACGGATCTCCTACGAGCAGTACTTC.

V is TRBV6-5 and J is TRBJ1-5; D gene uncertain. V was clipped by 6 bases and J by 0 bases, with 12 bases between them. CDR3 length: 15 residues. Germline assignment: CDR1 MNHEY and CDR2 SVGAGI. For the CDR3, the DNA is TGTGCCAGCAGACCACAGCCGAATAGCAATCAGCCCCAGCATTTT. Translating gives CASRPQPNSNQPQHF.

The chain couples TRBV11-3 to TRBJ2-7; 10 bases fit TRBD2. The CDR3 totals 18 residues. After removal of 0 bases from V and 2 bases from J, the junction contained 10 bases not matched to a gene. Looked up from germline, CDR1 is SGHNT and CDR2 is YENEEA. CDR3 region: CASSLDNKLAGRPYEQYF. For the CDR3, the DNA is TGTGCCAGCAGCTTAGATAACAAACTAGCGGGAAGACCCTACGAGCAGTACTTC. Based on the CDR3 plus reference TRBV11-3 and TRBJ2-7, the full variable domain is EAGVVQSPRYKIIEKKQPVAFWCNPISGHNTLYWYLQNLGQGPELLIRYENEEAVDDSQLPKDRFSAERLKGVDSTLKIQPAELGDSAVYLCASSLDNKLAGRPYEQYFGPGTRLTVT.

V usage is TRBV28 and J usage is TRBJ1-3; 9 bases map to TRBD1. The CDR3 is made up of 14 amino acids. V trimming: 6 bases; J trimming: 5 bases; junction bases outside the gene matches: 5. Germline assignment: CDR1 MDHEN and CDR2 SYDVKM. In nucleotides, the CDR3 is TGTGCCAGCAGGGGGACAGGGCATAGAAACACCATATATTTT. It encodes CASRGTGHRNTIYF.

J is TRBJ2-7 and V is TRBV28, with a possible D match to TRBD1 (5 bases). This CDR3 is 13 amino acids long. V gave up 3 bases and J gave up 2 bases, with 8 bases separating them. In germline, CDR1 is MDHEN, CDR2 SYDVKM. The chain's CDR3 is CASSFGAPYEQYF. In DNA form, the CDR3 reads TGTGCCAGCAGTTTTGGGGCCCCCTACGAGCAGTACTTC.

J is TRBJ2-1 and V is TRBV7-9; 8 positions match TRBD1. V shed 4 bases, J shed 4 bases, and the junction held 9 bases outside the gene matches. CDR1 and CDR2 (germline): SEHNR, FQNEAQ (reference sequence). The CDR3 totals 16 residues. For the CDR3, the DNA is TGTGCCAGCAGCTCTCCCTGGACAGGGAGTTACAATGAGCAGTTCTTC. This encodes CASSSPWTGSYNEQFF.

The V and J genes are TRBV6-6 and TRBJ2-7; 7 bases fit TRBD2. This CDR3 is 14 amino acids long. CDR1 MNHNY and CDR2 SVGAGI come from the germline V gene (reference sequence). J lost 2 bases, V lost 2 bases, and 3 bases had no gene match. CDR3 residues: CASSYTGGAYEQYF. The DNA for the CDR3 is TGTGCCAGCAGTTACACGGGAGGAGCCTACGAGCAGTACTTC.

A single count supports this clone. The chain couples TRBV10-3 to TRBJ2-3; weak D call: TRBD2 (5 bases). Trimming took off 0 bases at V and 3 bases at J, with 19 bases between the two ends. The CDR3 length is 18 residues. Germline lookup yields CDR1 ENHRY and CDR2 SYGVKD. The CDR3 loop reads CAISESEPLAFGTDTQYF. Written as DNA, the CDR3 is TGTGCCATCAGTGAGTCGGAGCCCCTAGCATTTGGTACAGATACGCAGTATTTT.

This chain uses TRBV7-9 with TRBJ2-6; a possible D gene is TRBD1 (5 bases). Trimming took off 5 bases at V and 2 bases at J, with 13 bases between the two ends. The CDR3 is made up of 16 amino acids. CDR1 and CDR2 from the germline V gene are SEHNR and FQNEAQ (reference sequence). CDR3 in amino acids: CASSPRAGTGANVLTF. The CDR3, as DNA: TGTGCCAGCAGCCCCCGGGCAGGGACTGGGGCCAACGTCCTGACTTTC. Full variable domain (remainder filled in from reference TRBV7-9 and TRBJ2-6): DTGVSQNPRHKITKRGQNVTFRCDPISEHNRLYWYRQTLGQGPEFLTYFQNEAQLEKSRLLSDRFSAERPKGSFSTLEIQRTEQGDSAMYLCASSPRAGTGANVLTFGAGSRLTVL.

The chain joins TRBV7-2 to TRBJ2-2, with 7 bases matching TRBD2. V shed 0 bases, J shed 2 bases, and the junction held 9 bases outside the gene matches. This CDR3 is built from 18 residues. The germline V gene encodes CDR1 SGHTA and CDR2 FQGNSA. CDR3 residues: CASSLAFRLAENTGELFF. The CDR3 DNA reads TGTGCCAGCAGCTTAGCGTTTCGGCTAGCGGAAAACACCGGGGAGCTGTTTTTT.

V usage is TRBV14 and J usage is TRBJ2-1; TRBD2 might be the D (6 bases). In germline, CDR1 is SGHDN, CDR2 FVKESK. V lost 4 bases to trimming and J lost 8 bases, with 18 bases between them. The CDR3 loop spans 15 amino acids. The CDR3 bases are TGTGCCAGCAGCCCCGGAGGGATCTTCGGGGATGAGCAGTTCTTC. The encoded protein is CASSPGGIFGDEQFF.

The J gene is TRBJ2-3, the V gene TRBV28; 7 positions match TRBD2. The germline CDR1 and CDR2 sequences are MDHEN and SYDVKM. V lost 10 bases to trimming and J lost 4 bases; unmatched junction nucleotides: 11. The CDR3 loop spans 14 amino acids. CDR3 protein: CATQRAGVSDTQYF. In nucleotides, the CDR3 is TGTGCCACCCAGAGGGCGGGAGTGTCAGATACGCAGTATTTT.

The chain links TRBV7-9 to TRBJ2-5; no reliable D call. TRBJ2-7 matches the DNA end more closely, so the J call is doubtful. Germline V gene data show CDR1 as SEHNR and CDR2 as FQNEAQ (reference sequence). This CDR3 is built from 13 residues. The CDR3 sequence is CASSRGNSYEQYF. Here the CDR3 DNA reads TGTGCCAGCAGCCGAGGCAACTCCTACGAGCAGTACTTC.

The rearrangement uses TRBV18 and TRBJ2-5; D gene ambiguous. The CDR3 runs 13 residues. Germline V CDR1 and CDR2: KGHSH, LQKENI. The V end was cut by 6 bases, the J end by 5 bases, with 13 bases between. The CDR3 is CASSAAPHETQYF. Written as DNA, the CDR3 is TGTGCCAGCTCCGCGGCCCCACACGAGACCCAGTACTTC. The full variable domain, with the rest looked up from reference TRBV18 and TRBJ2-5, is NAGVMQNPRHLVRRRGQEARLRCSPMKGHSHVYWYRQLPEEGLKFMVYLQKENIIDESGMPKERFSAEFPKEGPSILRIQQVVRGDSAAYFCASSAAPHETQYFGPGTRLLVL.

This chain links TRBV4-1 with TRBJ2-7; D possibly corresponds to TRBD2 (5 bases). Germline loops: CDR1 MGHRA, CDR2 YSYEKL. This CDR3 region has 15 residues. V shed 1 base and J shed 3 bases, with 13 bases lying between them. The CDR3 loop is CASSQVYRRYYEQYF. CDR3 DNA sequence: TGCGCCAGCAGCCAAGTTTATCGGAGGTACTACGAGCAGTACTTC.

This chain links TRBV27 with TRBJ2-2, with 12 positions matching TRBD2. Germline CDR1 MNHEY, CDR2 SMNVEV (reference sequence). The CDR3 is 16 amino acids. The V gene end was trimmed by 10 bases and the J gene end by 4 bases; junction bases not matched to a gene: 10. CDR3 nucleotide sequence: TGTGCCACACAAATATCGACTAGCGGGGGCACCGGGGAGCTGTTTTTT. Translated, it gives CATQISTSGGTGELFF.

The chain recombines TRBV7-9 with TRBJ2-5, with 7 bases lining up with TRBD2. The CDR3 covers 16 residues. The germline V gene encodes CDR1 SEHNR and CDR2 FQNEAQ (reference sequence). V was pared by 3 bases and J by 2 bases, with 9 bases of the junction left unmatched. The CDR3, as DNA: TGTGCCAGCAGCTTGGGGGGAGGGCCGAGGCAAGAGACCCAGTACTTC. It translates to CASSLGGGPRQETQYF. The full variable domain, in which reference TRBV7-9 and TRBJ2-5 provide the parts outside the CDR3, is DTGVSQNPRHKITKRGQNVTFRCDPISEHNRLYWYRQTLGQGPEFLTYFQNEAQLEKSRLLSDRFSAERPKGSFSTLEIQRTEQGDSAMYLCASSLGGGPRQETQYFGPGTRLLVL.

This rearrangement joins TRBV28 to TRBJ2-1; 8 bases map to TRBD2. The V segment lost 6 bases and the J segment 4 bases; nucleotides outside the gene matches: 14. The germline V gene encodes CDR1 MDHEN and CDR2 SYDVKM. This CDR3 has 17 amino acids. The CDR3 spells CASSPSEGLAWYNEQFF. Written as DNA, the CDR3 is TGTGCCAGCAGCCCCAGCGAAGGACTAGCCTGGTACAATGAGCAGTTCTTC.